These T cell receptor beta chains were read from a single sample in a study of control samples from healthy donors and cancer patients. Sequencing used immunoSEQ multiplex PCR; TCRdb keeps in-frame clones, though not all of them. The sample shows some 130,000 clones, 75% to 95% of them seen only once. The material sequenced was blood. These receptors all stem from a middle-aged man in good health. Both conserved end residues are part of each CDR3. The order of the fields is D gene, V gene, clone size, J gene, CDR3 protein, CDR3 DNA. A D gene is named only where the DNA matches it firmly. Expanded clones are given a class, and other clones once, few, many or no size at all.

d_call: .
v_call: TRBV6-4
clone_size: .
j_call: TRBJ1-4
cdr3_aa: CASYSGTTTNEKLFF
cdr3_nt: TGTGCCAGCTACTCCGGGACAACAACTAATGAAAAACTGTTTTTT

d_call: TRBD1
v_call: TRBV6-5
clone_size: .
j_call: TRBJ1-1
cdr3_aa: CASSSDRGVGEAFF
cdr3_nt: TGTGCCAGCAGTTCGGACAGGGGTGTTGGAGAAGCTTTCTTT

d_call: .
v_call: TRBV5-5
clone_size: .
j_call: TRBJ2-1
cdr3_aa: CASSFNPSVNEQFF
cdr3_nt: TGTGCCAGCAGCTTCAATCCTTCGGTGAATGAGCAGTTCTTC

d_call: TRBD1
v_call: TRBV7-3
clone_size: few
j_call: TRBJ1-1
cdr3_aa: CASSATGGGTEAFF
cdr3_nt: TGTGCCAGCAGCGCTACAGGGGGTGGCACTGAAGCTTTCTTT

d_call: TRBD1
v_call: TRBV4-2
clone_size: .
j_call: TRBJ1-3
cdr3_aa: CASSQDARQGTGNTIYF
cdr3_nt: TGTGCCAGCAGCCAAGACGCCCGACAGGGGACTGGAAACACCATATATTTT

d_call: TRBD1
v_call: TRBV11-3
clone_size: once
j_call: TRBJ2-7
cdr3_aa: CASSPSTGGPYQQYF
cdr3_nt: TGTGCCAGCAGCCCATCGACAGGGGGACCTTACCAGCAGTACTTC

d_call: .
v_call: TRBV27
clone_size: .
j_call: TRBJ2-3
cdr3_aa: CASSLFASTDTQYF
cdr3_nt: TGTGCCAGCAGTTTATTCGCTAGCACAGATACGCAGTATTTT

d_call: .
v_call: TRBV5-1
clone_size: once
j_call: TRBJ1-4
cdr3_aa: CASSSTPATNEKLFF
cdr3_nt: TGCGCCAGCAGCTCTACACCAGCAACTAATGAAAAACTGTTTTTT

d_call: .
v_call: TRBV10-1
clone_size: once
j_call: TRBJ2-2
cdr3_aa: CASSGHSTGELFF
cdr3_nt: TGCGCCAGCAGTGGTCACAGCACCGGGGAGCTGTTTTTT

d_call: .
v_call: TRBV4-1
clone_size: .
j_call: TRBJ1-3
cdr3_aa: CASSQAGLYRNTIYF
cdr3_nt: TGCGCCAGCAGCCAAGCCGGGCTCTACCGAAACACCATATATTTT

d_call: .
v_call: TRBV19
clone_size: .
j_call: TRBJ2-4
cdr3_aa: CASWGGQGRIQYF
cdr3_nt: TGTGCCAGTTGGGGGGGCCAGGGAAGGATTCAGTACTTC

d_call: .
v_call: TRBV7-2
clone_size: .
j_call: TRBJ2-7
cdr3_aa: CASSPMVAGMGEQYF
cdr3_nt: TGTGCCAGCAGCCCCATGGTGGCAGGAATGGGCGAGCAGTACTTC

d_call: .
v_call: TRBV4-2
clone_size: few
j_call: TRBJ1-6
cdr3_aa: CASSQEGPYNSPLHF
cdr3_nt: TGTGCCAGCAGCCAAGAAGGGCCTTATAATTCACCCCTCCACTTT

d_call: .
v_call: TRBV18
clone_size: .
j_call: TRBJ1-1
cdr3_aa: CASSPLPVTSMNTEAFF
cdr3_nt: TGTGCCAGCTCACCACTACCGGTTACCAGCATGAACACTGAAGCTTTCTTT

d_call: TRBD1
v_call: TRBV28
clone_size: once
j_call: TRBJ1-4
cdr3_aa: CASSSDREATNEKLFF
cdr3_nt: TGTGCCAGCAGCAGCGACAGGGAAGCAACTAATGAAAAACTGTTTTTT

d_call: .
v_call: TRBV9
clone_size: .
j_call: TRBJ1-1
cdr3_aa: CASSVSVVTEAFF
cdr3_nt: TGTGCCAGCAGCGTATCCGTAGTAACTGAAGCTTTCTTT

d_call: .
v_call: TRBV3-1/TRBV3-2
clone_size: .
j_call: TRBJ2-7
cdr3_aa: CASSQRGQDGHEQYF
cdr3_nt: TGTGCCAGCAGCCAACGAGGCCAGGACGGCCACGAGCAGTACTTC